The 4 T cell receptor beta chains given below trace back to one sample, sequenced in a study of OX40 agonist ivuxolimab in advanced cancers. Clones were read by immunoSEQ multiplex PCR, and TCRdb kept only the in-frame ones, dropping some. The sample lists some 64,000 clones; 92% were seen once. This specimen was CD4+ or CD8+ T cells sorted from blood, taken in a trial of the OX40 agonist ivuxolimab. The receptors derive from an adult with an advanced solid tumor such as melanoma, head and neck, liver or kidney cancer.

V usage is TRBV5-1 and J usage is TRBJ2-7; the match to TRBD1 covers 7 bases. Per the germline V gene, CDR1 is SGHRS and CDR2 is YFSETQ. V lost 3 bases, J lost 2 bases, and 8 bases stayed unmatched. This CDR3 spans 15 amino acids. The CDR3 DNA is TGCGCCAGCAGCTCATACACAGGGGCCCCCTACGAGCAGTACTTC. This encodes CASSSYTGAPYEQYF. Together with reference TRBV5-1 and TRBJ2-7, the CDR3 gives the full variable domain: KAGVTQTPRYLIKTRGQQVTLSCSPISGHRSVSWYQQTPGQGLQFLFEYFSETQRNKGNFPGRFSGRQFSNSRSEMNVSTLELGDSALYLCASSSYTGAPYEQYFGPGTRLTVT.

CDR3 residues: CASSHSRDMNTEAFF. CDR3 DNA: TGTGCCAGCAGCCATTCCCGTGACATGAACACTGAAGCTTTCTTT. The chain joins TRBV5-4 to TRBJ1-1; D not resolved. V was trimmed by 4 bases and J by 0 bases, leaving 13 bases between them. CDR3 length equals 15 residues. CDR1 SGHNT and CDR2 YYREEE come from the germline V gene (reference sequence).

DNA of the CDR3: TGCGCCAGCAGCCAAGACCTGCCCCCAGGGATGAACACTGAAGCTTTCTTT. The encoded protein is CASSQDLPPGMNTEAFF. The chain carries TRBV4-3 and TRBJ1-1; possible D gene TRBD1, 5 bases. The CDR3 covers 17 residues. The germline CDR1 and CDR2 sequences are LGHNA and YSLEER. V was shortened by 0 bases and J by 0 bases, with 14 bases between the two germline ends.

The rearrangement uses TRBV6-6 and TRBJ2-1, with 9 bases that match TRBD2. The J segment lost 9 bases and the V segment lost 6 bases, leaving 12 bases of the junction unmatched. Per germline, CDR1 MNHNY and CDR2 SVGAGI (reference sequence). The CDR3 spans 15 residues. The CDR3 protein is CASSPLAGGQSEQFF. The CDR3, as DNA: TGTGCCAGCAGCCCTTTGGCGGGGGGGCAGAGTGAGCAGTTCTTC.